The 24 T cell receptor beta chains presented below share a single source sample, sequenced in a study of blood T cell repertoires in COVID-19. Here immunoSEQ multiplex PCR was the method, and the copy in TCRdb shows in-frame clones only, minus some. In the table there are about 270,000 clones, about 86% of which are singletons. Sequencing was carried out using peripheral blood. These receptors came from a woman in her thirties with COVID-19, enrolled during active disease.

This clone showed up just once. Written as DNA, the CDR3 is TGTGCCAGCCGAGAAGAGAGGAGCTCCTACGAGCAGTACTTC. Protein sequence: CASREERSSYEQYF. This chain connects TRBV11-2 to TRBJ2-7, with D hard to call. The germline V gene encodes CDR1 SGHAT and CDR2 FQNNGV. CDR3 length: 14 residues. The V gene lost 8 bases and the J gene lost 0 bases, with 14 bases spanning the gap.

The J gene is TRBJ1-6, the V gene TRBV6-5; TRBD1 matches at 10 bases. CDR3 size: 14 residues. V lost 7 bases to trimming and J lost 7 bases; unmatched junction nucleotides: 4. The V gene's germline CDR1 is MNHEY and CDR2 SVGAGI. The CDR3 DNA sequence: TGTGCCAGCACCAGGGACAGGGGCAATTCACCCCTCCACTTT. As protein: CASTRDRGNSPLHF.

CDR3 sequence: CASSPQVSGANVLTF. The CDR3 nucleotides are TGTGCCAGTAGTCCTCAGGTCTCTGGGGCCAACGTCCTGACTTTC. This rearrangement joins TRBV19 to TRBJ2-6; no reliable D call. From germline, CDR1 is LNHDA and CDR2 SQIVND (reference sequence). This CDR3 contains 15 residues. The V and J ends lost 5 bases and 0 bases respectively, with 8 bases between them.

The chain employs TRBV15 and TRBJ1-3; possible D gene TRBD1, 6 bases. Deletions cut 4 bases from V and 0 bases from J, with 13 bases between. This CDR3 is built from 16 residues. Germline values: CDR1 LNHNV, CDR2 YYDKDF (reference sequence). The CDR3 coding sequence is TGTGCCACCAGCATGAACAGGGCAAGCTCTGGAAACACCATATATTTT. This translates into CATSMNRASSGNTIYF.

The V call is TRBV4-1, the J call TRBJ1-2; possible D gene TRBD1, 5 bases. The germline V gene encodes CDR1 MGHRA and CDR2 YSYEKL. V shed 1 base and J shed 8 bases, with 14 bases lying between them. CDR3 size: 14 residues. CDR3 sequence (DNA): TGCGCCAGCAGCCAAGGGACAATTAATCTAGGCTACACCTTC. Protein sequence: CASSQGTINLGYTF.

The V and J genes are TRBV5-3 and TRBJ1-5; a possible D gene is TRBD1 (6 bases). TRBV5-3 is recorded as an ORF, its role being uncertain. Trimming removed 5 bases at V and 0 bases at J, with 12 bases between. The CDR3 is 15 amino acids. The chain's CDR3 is CARSHGTPSNQPQHF. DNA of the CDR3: TGTGCCAGAAGTCACGGGACACCTAGCAATCAGCCCCAGCATTTT.

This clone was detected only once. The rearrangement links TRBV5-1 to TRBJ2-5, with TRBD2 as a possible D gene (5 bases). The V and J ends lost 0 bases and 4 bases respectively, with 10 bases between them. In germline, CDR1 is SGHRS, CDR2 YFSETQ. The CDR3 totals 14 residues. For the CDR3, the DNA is TGCGCCAGCAGCTTGGCCGGGCGGGCAGAGACCCAGTACTTC. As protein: CASSLAGRAETQYF.

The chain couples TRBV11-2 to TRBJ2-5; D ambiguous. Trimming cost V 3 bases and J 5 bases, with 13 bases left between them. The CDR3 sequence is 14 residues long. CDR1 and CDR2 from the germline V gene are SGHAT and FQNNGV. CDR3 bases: TGTGCCAGCAGCTTGATAGTGCGGCCCGAGACCCAGTACTTC. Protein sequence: CASSLIVRPETQYF.

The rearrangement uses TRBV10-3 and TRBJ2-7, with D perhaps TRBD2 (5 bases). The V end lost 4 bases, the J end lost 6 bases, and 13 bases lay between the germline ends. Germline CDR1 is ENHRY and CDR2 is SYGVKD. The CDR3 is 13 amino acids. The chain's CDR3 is CAISVPSRGEQYF. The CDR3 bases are TGTGCCATCAGTGTCCCTAGCCGGGGCGAGCAGTACTTC.

CDR3 in DNA: TGTGCCAGCAGTTCCGGGACAGGGCTCGGCGAGCAGTACTTC. It encodes CASSSGTGLGEQYF. The V and J genes are TRBV6-5 and TRBJ2-7; 9 nucleotides match TRBD1. This CDR3 comprises 14 residues. The J segment lost 6 bases and the V segment lost 4 bases, leaving 7 bases of the junction unmatched. Germline V lookup: CDR1 MNHEY, CDR2 SVGAGI.

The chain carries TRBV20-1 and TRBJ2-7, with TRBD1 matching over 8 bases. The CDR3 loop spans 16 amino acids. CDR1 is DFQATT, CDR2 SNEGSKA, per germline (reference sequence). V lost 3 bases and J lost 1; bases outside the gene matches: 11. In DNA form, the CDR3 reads TGCAGTGCTAGTGCCCGGGAACAGGGGGTTTCCTACGAGCAGTACTTC. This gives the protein CSASAREQGVSYEQYF.

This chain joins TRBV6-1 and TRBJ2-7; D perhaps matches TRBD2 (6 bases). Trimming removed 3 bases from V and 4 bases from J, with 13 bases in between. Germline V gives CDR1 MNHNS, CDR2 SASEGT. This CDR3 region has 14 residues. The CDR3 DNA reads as TGTGCCAGCAGTGATGCCGGGACTGTTTACGAGCAGTACTTC. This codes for CASSDAGTVYEQYF.

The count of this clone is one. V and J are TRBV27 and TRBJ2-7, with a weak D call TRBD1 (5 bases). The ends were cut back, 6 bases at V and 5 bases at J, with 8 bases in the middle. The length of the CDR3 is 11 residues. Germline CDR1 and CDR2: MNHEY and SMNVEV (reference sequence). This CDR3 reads CASRGPHEQYF. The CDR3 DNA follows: TGTGCCAGCAGGGGGCCCCACGAGCAGTACTTC.

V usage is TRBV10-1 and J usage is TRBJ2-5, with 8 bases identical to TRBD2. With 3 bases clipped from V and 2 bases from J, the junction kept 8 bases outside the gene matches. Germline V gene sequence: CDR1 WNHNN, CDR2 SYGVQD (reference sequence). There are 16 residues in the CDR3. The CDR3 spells CASSEGLAGTQETQYF. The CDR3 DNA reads TGCGCCAGCAGTGAAGGGTTAGCGGGGACACAAGAGACCCAGTACTTC.

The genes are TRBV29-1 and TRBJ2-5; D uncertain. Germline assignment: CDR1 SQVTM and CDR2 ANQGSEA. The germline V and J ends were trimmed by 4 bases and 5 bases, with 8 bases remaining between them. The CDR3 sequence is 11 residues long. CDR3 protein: CSVGWSETQYF. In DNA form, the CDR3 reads TGCAGCGTTGGATGGAGTGAGACCCAGTACTTC. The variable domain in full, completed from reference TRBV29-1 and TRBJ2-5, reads SAVISQKPSRDICQRGTSLTIQCQVDSQVTMMFWYRQQPGQSLTLIATANQGSEATYESGFVIDKFPISRPNLTFSTLTVSNMSPEDSSIYLCSVGWSETQYFGPGTRLLVL.

The CDR3 region is CASGTTRESSYNEQFF. The CDR3, as DNA: TGTGCTAGTGGGACCACCAGGGAAAGCTCCTACAATGAGCAGTTCTTC. The V call is TRBV12-5, the J call TRBJ2-1; TRBD1 is a possible D gene (5 bases). In germline, CDR1 is LGHNT, CDR2 FRNRAP. V gave up 6 bases and J gave up 0 bases, with 15 bases separating them. This CDR3 has 16 residues.

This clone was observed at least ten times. The CDR3 sequence is CASSKTSVLRETQYF. The CDR3 bases are TGTGCCAGTAGTAAGACTAGCGTACTACGGGAGACCCAGTACTTC. The gene calls are TRBV19 and TRBJ2-5, with 8 bases lining up with TRBD2. CDR1 and CDR2 (germline): LNHDA, SQIVND (reference sequence). Trimming took 4 bases from V and 5 from J; bases not matched to a gene: 9. This CDR3 region has 15 residues.

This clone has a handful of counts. CDR3 protein: CASSFKGDELNEQFF. The CDR3 bases are TGCGCCAGCAGCTTTAAGGGGGATGAACTCAATGAGCAGTTCTTC. V and J are TRBV5-1 and TRBJ2-1, with D possibly TRBD1 on 6 matching bases. The CDR3 sequence is 15 residues long. Germline CDR1 is SGHRS and CDR2 is YFSETQ. The V gene lost 2 bases and the J gene lost 6 bases, with 15 bases spanning the gap. The whole variable domain, filled in from reference TRBV5-1 and TRBJ2-1, reads KAGVTQTPRYLIKTRGQQVTLSCSPISGHRSVSWYQQTPGQGLQFLFEYFSETQRNKGNFPGRFSGRQFSNSRSEMNVSTLELGDSALYLCASSFKGDELNEQFFGPGTRLTVL.

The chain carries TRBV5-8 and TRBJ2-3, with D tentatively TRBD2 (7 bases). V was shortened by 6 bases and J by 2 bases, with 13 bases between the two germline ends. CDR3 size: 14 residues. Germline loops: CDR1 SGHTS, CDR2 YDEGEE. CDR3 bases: TGTGCCAGCACCTCGGGGGGCTACACAGATACGCAGTATTTT. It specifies CASTSGGYTDTQYF.

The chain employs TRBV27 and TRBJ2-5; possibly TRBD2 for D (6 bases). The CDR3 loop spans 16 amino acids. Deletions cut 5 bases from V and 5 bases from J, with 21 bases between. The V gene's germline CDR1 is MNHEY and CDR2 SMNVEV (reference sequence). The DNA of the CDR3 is TGTGCCAGCAGTCCGATAGCCGCGGGGCCGTGGGAGACCCAGTACTTC. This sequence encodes CASSPIAAGPWETQYF.

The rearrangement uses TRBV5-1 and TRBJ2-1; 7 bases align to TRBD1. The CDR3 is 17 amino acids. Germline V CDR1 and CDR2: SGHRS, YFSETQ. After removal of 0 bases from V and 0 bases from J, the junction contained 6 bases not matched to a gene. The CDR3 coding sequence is TGCGCCAGCAGCTTGGCCAGAGGGGACAGCTCCTACAATGAGCAGTTCTTC. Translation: CASSLARGDSSYNEQFF.

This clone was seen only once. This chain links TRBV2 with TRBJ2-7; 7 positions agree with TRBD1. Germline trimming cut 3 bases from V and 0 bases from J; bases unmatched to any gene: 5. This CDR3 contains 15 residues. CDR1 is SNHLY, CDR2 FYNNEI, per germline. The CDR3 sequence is CASSDLGGISYEQYF. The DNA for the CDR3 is TGTGCCAGCAGTGATCTAGGGGGCATCTCCTACGAGCAGTACTTC.

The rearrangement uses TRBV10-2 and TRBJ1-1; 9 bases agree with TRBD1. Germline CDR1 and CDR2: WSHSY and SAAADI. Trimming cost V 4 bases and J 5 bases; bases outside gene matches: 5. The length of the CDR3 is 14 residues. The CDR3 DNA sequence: TGCGCCAGCAGTGGGATGACAGGGGGAACTGAAGCTTTCTTT. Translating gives CASSGMTGGTEAFF.

CDR3 sequence: CASSPSRYYEQYF. The CDR3, as DNA: TGTGCCAGCTCACCGTCGAGATACTACGAGCAGTACTTC. The chain carries TRBV18 and TRBJ2-7; D gene ambiguous. CDR3 size: 13 residues. Germline V gives CDR1 KGHSH, CDR2 LQKENI. V was pared by 3 bases and J by 3 bases, with 9 bases between.